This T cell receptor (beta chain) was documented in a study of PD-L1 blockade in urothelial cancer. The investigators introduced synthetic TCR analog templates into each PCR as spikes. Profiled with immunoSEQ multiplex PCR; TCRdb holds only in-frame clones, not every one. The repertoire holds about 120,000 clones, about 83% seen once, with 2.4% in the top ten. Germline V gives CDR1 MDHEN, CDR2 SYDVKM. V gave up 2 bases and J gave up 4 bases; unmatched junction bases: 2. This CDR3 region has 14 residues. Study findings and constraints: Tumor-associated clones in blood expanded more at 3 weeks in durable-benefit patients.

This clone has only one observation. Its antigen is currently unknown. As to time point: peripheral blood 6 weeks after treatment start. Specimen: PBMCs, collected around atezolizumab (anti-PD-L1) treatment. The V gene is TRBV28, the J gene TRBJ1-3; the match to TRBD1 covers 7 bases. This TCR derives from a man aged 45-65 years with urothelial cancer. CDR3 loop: CASSLVQGGNTIYF. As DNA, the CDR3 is TGTGCCAGCAGTTTAGTACAGGGGGGAAACACCATATATTTT.